This T cell receptor (beta chain) emerged from a study of blood T cells in healthy people across ages. General study results and limits: Versus aged donors, long-lived donors had higher diversity and more naive CD4+ cells.

This clonotype was observed many times. The antigen is undetermined. This CDR3 comprises 13 residues. Trimming took 8 bases from V and 9 from J, leaving 16 bases between them. Primed by a sample-barcoded 5' primer and a J-beta primer mix, a second PCR proceeded for about 6 to 11 cycles. MiXCR, applied by TCRdb to the 5' RACE reads, yields one record per CDR3 protein. The sample lists 600,000 to 800,000 distinct CDR3 sequences, around 50% occurring once. The sequencing input was blood. The receptor comes from an elderly woman in good health. The chain is built from TRBV12-3 or TRBV12-4 and TRBJ1-4, with TRBD1 as a possible D gene (5 bases). The CDR3 nucleotides are TGTGCCAGCGGGGTCAGGGTTCGAAAAAAACTGTTTTTT. Protein product: CASGVRVRKKLFF.